What follows are 5 T cell receptor beta chains derived from one specimen sequenced in a study of blood T cell repertoires in COVID-19 (dated by TCRdb to 2020 to 2021). Receptor libraries were prepared by the immunoSEQ multiplex PCR assay. TCRdb took this table from immuneACCESS and kept in-frame rearrangements with V and J called. Such tables lack part of the clones; where checked against another copy, unresolved V genes explain under half of the gap, and the rest is unexplained. This sample gives hundreds of thousands of clones in total; approximately 87% of them show up just once. Around 9.3% of the sample rests with the top ten. Specimen: PBMCs or T cells enriched from blood (not recorded which). Every receptor here comes from a woman in her 50s who had recovered from COVID-19.

V and J are TRBV20-1 and TRBJ1-2; D not certain. Trimming cost V 2 bases and J 3 bases, with 4 bases left between them. The CDR3 consists of 11 residues. Per germline, CDR1 DFQATT and CDR2 SNEGSKA (reference sequence). The CDR3 protein is CSARRYYGYTF. The DNA of the CDR3 is TGCAGTGCTAGACGGTACTATGGCTACACCTTC.

Of note for this clone: Other DNA sequences within the sample encode an identical CDR3. The chain is built from TRBV5-8 and TRBJ1-1; the D is unclear. This CDR3 contains 13 residues. From germline, CDR1 is SGHTS and CDR2 YDEGEE. V lost 0 bases and J 2 bases, leaving 5 bases between the germline ends. This CDR3 reads CASSLGGNTEAFF. CDR3 coding DNA: TGTGCCAGCAGCTTGGGCGGTAACACTGAAGCTTTCTTT. The complete variable domain, with remaining parts taken from reference TRBV5-8 and TRBJ1-1, reads EAGVTQSPTHLIKTRGQQATLRCSPISGHTSVYWYQQALGLGLQFLLWYDEGEERNRGNFPPRFSGRQFPNYSSELNVNALELEDSALYLCASSLGGNTEAFFGQGTRLTVV.

This rearrangement joins TRBV30 to TRBJ1-3; D unresolved. CDR1 GTSNPN and CDR2 SVGIG come from the germline V gene (reference sequence). The germline V and J ends were trimmed by 7 bases and 0 bases, with 10 bases remaining between them. The CDR3 totals 13 residues. CDR3 coding DNA: TGTGCCTTCGACTGGCACTCTGGAAACACCATATATTTT. Protein sequence: CAFDWHSGNTIYF.

This clone is a singleton in its sample. The chain links TRBV28 to TRBJ2-7; 7 bases map to TRBD1. CDR3 length equals 13 residues. The J segment lost 6 bases and the V segment lost 3 bases, leaving 5 bases of the junction unmatched. Germline V gene sequence: CDR1 MDHEN, CDR2 SYDVKM. CDR3 sequence reads: CASSFRSGGEQYF. The CDR3 DNA reads as TGTGCCAGCAGTTTTCGTTCAGGGGGCGAGCAGTACTTC.

The CDR3 is CASSRQGKRPQETQYF. CDR3 nucleotide sequence: TGCGCCAGCAGTCGACAGGGAAAGAGGCCCCAAGAGACCCAGTACTTC. The V gene is TRBV23-1, the J gene TRBJ2-5; 7 bases are shared with TRBD1. TRBV23-1 is known as an ORF, though its function is uncertain. Germline trimming cut 4 bases from V and 1 base from J; bases unmatched to any gene: 9. This CDR3 spans 16 amino acids.